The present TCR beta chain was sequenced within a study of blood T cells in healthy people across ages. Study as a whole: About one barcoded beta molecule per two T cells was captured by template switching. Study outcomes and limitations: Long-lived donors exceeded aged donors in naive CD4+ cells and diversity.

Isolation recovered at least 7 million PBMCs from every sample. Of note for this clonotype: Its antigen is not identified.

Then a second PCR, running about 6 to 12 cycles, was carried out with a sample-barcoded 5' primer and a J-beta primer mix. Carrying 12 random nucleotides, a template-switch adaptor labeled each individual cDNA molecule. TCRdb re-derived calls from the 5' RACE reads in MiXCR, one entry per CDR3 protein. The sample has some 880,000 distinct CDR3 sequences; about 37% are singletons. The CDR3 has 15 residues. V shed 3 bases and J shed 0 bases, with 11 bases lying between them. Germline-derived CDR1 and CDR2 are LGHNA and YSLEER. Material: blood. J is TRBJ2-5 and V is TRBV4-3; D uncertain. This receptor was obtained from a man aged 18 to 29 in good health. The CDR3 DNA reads TGCGCCAGCAGCCAGGGCTCAGGTGACCAAGAGACCCAGTACTTC. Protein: CASSQGSGDQETQYF.